One sample yielded the 30 T cell receptor beta chains listed below, sequenced in a study of T-cell reconstitution after alpha-beta-depleted transplantation in children. Unique molecular identifiers were used in preparing the TCRbeta library. TCRdb reanalysed the PCR reads using MiXCR and keeps one entry per CDR3 protein. The table records hundreds of thousands of distinct CDR3 sequences, roughly a quarter of them present only once. Sequences were derived from PBMCs, mostly from graft donor cells, sampled 360 days after TCRalphabeta/CD19-depleted stem cell transplant. The origin of the receptors is a female patient aged 2-10 years who had a stem cell transplant for congenital amegakaryocytic thrombocytopenia, so the T cells may come from the graft donor.

This chain links TRBV12-3 or TRBV12-4 with TRBJ1-2; 10 nucleotides line up with TRBD1. The CDR3 loop spans 13 amino acids. Germline trimming cut 5 bases from V and 9 bases from J; bases unmatched to any gene: 6. The CDR3 sequence is CASSAGTGESYTF. As DNA, the CDR3 is TGTGCCAGCAGTGCCGGGACAGGGGAGAGCTACACCTTC.

This rearrangement joins TRBV15 to TRBJ1-2; D gene uncertain. CDR3 length: 15 residues. Trimming took 1 base from V and 8 from J, leaving 17 bases between them. Per germline, CDR1 LNHNV and CDR2 YYDKDF (reference sequence). This chain's CDR3 is CATSRVLGKLEGYTF. The CDR3 bases are TGTGCCACCAGCAGAGTCCTGGGGAAACTCGAAGGCTACACCTTC.

This chain uses TRBV5-1 with TRBJ2-1, with TRBD2 matching 9 bases. V dropped 0 bases and J dropped 9; count of bases not matched to a gene: 7. The germline CDR1 and CDR2 sequences are SGHRS and YFSETQ. The CDR3 is made up of 15 amino acids. This CDR3 reads CASSLALAGTTEQFF. The CDR3 DNA reads as TGCGCCAGCAGCTTGGCTCTAGCGGGGACAACTGAGCAGTTCTTC. Filled out from reference TRBV5-1 and TRBJ2-1, the complete variable domain reads KAGVTQTPRYLIKTRGQQVTLSCSPISGHRSVSWYQQTPGQGLQFLFEYFSETQRNKGNFPGRFSGRQFSNSRSEMNVSTLELGDSALYLCASSLALAGTTEQFFGPGTRLTVL.

This chain joins TRBV10-3 and TRBJ2-7; 7 bases agree with TRBD1. Germline V lookup: CDR1 ENHRY, CDR2 SYGVKD. The trim removed 0 bases at V and 9 bases at J, leaving 14 bases unmatched. The CDR3 runs 16 residues. CDR3 nucleotide sequence: TGTGCCATCAGTGAGTCCGGATCGAGACAGGGTAGGGGGCAGTACTTC. Amino acid sequence: CAISESGSRQGRGQYF.

The genes are TRBV14 and TRBJ1-1, with unresolved D. This CDR3 contains 14 residues. Germline CDR1 reads SGHDN; CDR2 reads FVKESK. V was pared by 4 bases and J by 0 bases, with 9 bases between. For the CDR3, the DNA is TGTGCCAGCAGCCCCGAGACGGTGAACACTGAAGCTTTCTTT. Protein product: CASSPETVNTEAFF.

The J gene is TRBJ2-2, the V gene TRBV30, with 8 bases that match TRBD2. The length of the CDR3 is 15 residues. J was trimmed by 4 bases and V by 1 base; bases with no gene match: 5. CDR1 is GTSNPN, CDR2 SVGIG, per germline (reference sequence). In nucleotides, the CDR3 is TGTGCCTGGAGTGGACGGGGGGGCCTCACCGGGGAGCTGTTTTTT. Translation: CAWSGRGGLTGELFF.

The chain links TRBV30 to TRBJ2-1, with 8 bases aligning to TRBD2. Per germline, CDR1 GTSNPN and CDR2 SVGIG (reference sequence). The CDR3 is 14 residues long. Unmatched junction bases numbered 11, after V lost 1 base and J lost 12 bases. The CDR3 here is CAWSAGTSARGQFF. The CDR3 DNA reads as TGTGCCTGGAGTGCGGGGACTAGTGCAAGAGGGCAGTTCTTC.

This clonotype was picked up a small number of times. This chain joins TRBV10-3 and TRBJ1-4, with TRBD1 as a possible D gene (6 bases). The germline CDR1 and CDR2 sequences are ENHRY and SYGVKD. The ends were cut back, 11 bases at V and 3 bases at J, with 13 bases in the middle. The CDR3 contains 13 residues. The DNA of the CDR3 is TGTGCCTCCCGTGGGGGGCCTAATGAAAAACTGTTTTTT. Translated, it gives CASRGGPNEKLFF.

This clonotype has a count of ten or more. V usage is TRBV4-1 and J usage is TRBJ2-3; 11 bases align to TRBD1. CDR3 size: 14 residues. CDR1 MGHRA and CDR2 YSYEKL come from the germline V gene. J lost 3 bases, V lost 6 bases, and 2 bases had no gene match. In DNA form, the CDR3 reads TGCGCCAGCAGTCGGGACAGGGGGACAGATACGCAGTATTTT. It encodes CASSRDRGTDTQYF.

This chain uses TRBV2 with TRBJ2-2, with D perhaps matching TRBD2 (7 bases). The germline V and J ends were trimmed by 9 bases and 5 bases, with 19 bases remaining between them. The CDR3 extends over 15 amino acids. The V gene's germline CDR1 is SNHLY and CDR2 FYNNEI. CDR3 nucleotides: TGTGCCAGGAGTCGGGGGGCAGGGAGGACCGGGGAGCTGTTTTTT. It is translated as CARSRGAGRTGELFF.

This clonotype was seen more than once but under ten times. The chain carries TRBV5-1 and TRBJ1-1, with 7 nucleotides matching TRBD1. V shed 1 base, J shed 3 bases, and the junction held 6 bases outside the gene matches. CDR1 is SGHRS, CDR2 YFSETQ, per germline. This CDR3 comprises 15 residues. CDR3 sequence: CASSLSDRDHTEAFF. The CDR3 nucleotides read TGCGCCAGCAGCTTGTCCGACAGGGACCACACTGAAGCTTTCTTT.

Only a few counts were recorded for this clonotype. The chain carries TRBV27 and TRBJ2-7; no firm D call. Trimming stripped 5 bases from V and 3 bases from J, with 14 bases between. The CDR3 has 14 amino acids. Germline CDR1 is MNHEY and CDR2 is SMNVEV (reference sequence). The CDR3 DNA is TGTGCCAGCAGTCCAGCAGCGTATTACTACGAGCAGTACTTC. This gives the protein CASSPAAYYYEQYF.

The chain has TRBV20-1 and TRBJ2-7; 9 bases align to TRBD2. CDR1 DFQATT and CDR2 SNEGSKA come from the germline V gene (reference sequence). V trimming: 3 bases; J trimming: 3 bases; junction bases outside the gene matches: 6. This CDR3 is 14 amino acids long. In DNA, the CDR3 is TGCAGTGCTAGTCCGCTAGCGGGAATCTACGAGCAGTACTTC. Protein: CSASPLAGIYEQYF.

This chain joins TRBV29-1 and TRBJ2-5; 8 bases are shared with TRBD1. CDR3 length equals 13 residues. Germline V gives CDR1 SQVTM, CDR2 ANQGSEA. V lost 4 bases to trimming and J lost 7 bases; unmatched junction nucleotides: 8. CDR3 residues: CSVVGQGFGTQYF. The CDR3 DNA reads TGCAGCGTTGTCGGACAGGGATTTGGGACCCAGTACTTC.

The chain couples TRBV29-1 to TRBJ2-7; 8 bases match TRBD2. The CDR3 extends over 13 amino acids. The germline V gene encodes CDR1 SQVTM and CDR2 ANQGSEA. The trim removed 0 bases at V and 9 bases at J, leaving 7 bases unmatched. The CDR3 reads CSVEETSGGTQYF. CDR3 DNA: TGCAGCGTTGAAGAGACCAGCGGGGGAACGCAGTACTTC.

The V and J genes are TRBV3-1 and TRBJ2-7; D is perhaps TRBD1 (6 bases). The CDR3 is 15 residues long. V was shortened by 4 bases and J by 3 bases, with 16 bases between the two germline ends. CDR1 LGHDT and CDR2 YNNKEL come from the germline V gene (reference sequence). The CDR3 nucleotides are TGTGCCAGCAGCCCCTCAGGGGTGTGGGACTACGAGCAGTACTTC. It codes for CASSPSGVWDYEQYF.

This clonotype was detected only a few times. V and J are TRBV4-3 and TRBJ2-7; D is unclear. Germline assignment: CDR1 LGHNA and CDR2 YSLEER. The CDR3 extends over 14 amino acids. The germline V and J ends were trimmed by 1 base and 0 bases, with 7 bases remaining between them. The CDR3 nucleotides are TGCGCCAGCAGCCAAGGGCGGCTCTCCTACGAGCAGTACTTC. This codes for CASSQGRLSYEQYF.

A single count supports this clonotype. This chain joins TRBV10-3 and TRBJ2-7, with TRBD1 as a possible D gene (6 bases). Trimming removed 7 bases from V and 6 bases from J, with 19 bases in between. Germline lookup yields CDR1 ENHRY and CDR2 SYGVKD. The CDR3 totals 14 residues. The CDR3 reads CAIKTQGKASEQYF. Here the CDR3 DNA reads TGTGCCATCAAGACACAGGGAAAGGCGAGCGAGCAGTACTTC.

This clonotype occurred a few times. The V gene is TRBV5-1, the J gene TRBJ2-2; 9 bases line up with TRBD1. Per germline, CDR1 SGHRS and CDR2 YFSETQ. CDR3 length equals 17 residues. V shed 0 bases and J 4 bases; nucleotides not matched to a gene: 7. CDR3 region: CASSLESGQGGTGELFF. CDR3 sequence (DNA): TGCGCCAGCAGCTTGGAATCGGGACAGGGAGGCACCGGGGAGCTGTTTTTT.

The V gene is TRBV4-1, the J gene TRBJ2-5; possibly TRBD2 for D (6 bases). Germline V gene lookup returns CDR1 MGHRA and CDR2 YSYEKL. V was pared by 1 base and J by 4 bases, with 13 bases between. The CDR3 loop spans 15 amino acids. The DNA of the CDR3 is TGCGCCAGCAGCCAAGCGGCGGGGCGACGAGAGACCCAGTACTTC. This sequence encodes CASSQAAGRRETQYF.

The chain couples TRBV3-1 to TRBJ2-3; D remains ambiguous. Germline V gene data show CDR1 as LGHDT and CDR2 as YNNKEL (reference sequence). Deletions cut 7 bases from V and 8 bases from J, with 28 bases between. This CDR3 has 17 amino acids. CDR3 DNA sequence: TGTGCCAGCACCTACTCGGGTAGCCGGAAGAGTAGAACTACGCAGTATTTT. Amino acids: CASTYSGSRKSRTTQYF.

Only a few counts were recorded for this clonotype. The chain links TRBV2 to TRBJ1-6; 8 bases are a match to TRBD1. V shed 3 bases and J 5 bases; nucleotides not matched to a gene: 3. The CDR3 is 15 residues long. The V gene's germline CDR1 is SNHLY and CDR2 FYNNEI. The CDR3 bases are TGTGCCAGCAGTGACCAGGGGGCGAATAATTCACCCCTCCACTTT. It translates to CASSDQGANNSPLHF.

This clonotype turned up a few times. The chain is built from TRBV4-1 and TRBJ1-1; TRBD1 might be the D (5 bases). V was cut by 0 bases and J by 7 bases, with 12 bases left in between. From germline, CDR1 is MGHRA and CDR2 YSYEKL. The CDR3 length is 14 residues. The CDR3 region has the DNA TGCGCCAGCAGCCAAGAGGGGGATCGACTTGAAGCTTTCTTT. As protein: CASSQEGDRLEAFF.

The chain recombines TRBV3-1 with TRBJ2-7; D gene ambiguous. The CDR3 is 14 amino acids. Germline assignment: CDR1 LGHDT and CDR2 YNNKEL (reference sequence). Trimming stripped 1 base from V and 0 bases from J, with 7 bases between. The CDR3 coding sequence is TGTGCCAGCAGCCAAGGACCTACCTCCTACGAGCAGTACTTC. The encoded protein is CASSQGPTSYEQYF.

The sample holds many counts of this clonotype. The rearrangement links TRBV12-3 or TRBV12-4 to TRBJ2-5, with D hard to call. The CDR3 spans 14 residues. With 3 bases removed from V and 3 bases from J, the gap between germline ends came to 11 bases. The DNA for the CDR3 is TGTGCCAGCAGTTTTTTGGCTAGTGAAGAGACCCAGTACTTC. This codes for CASSFLASEETQYF.

The sample holds a few counts of this clonotype. The gene calls are TRBV28 and TRBJ2-2; D unclear. Germline lookup yields CDR1 MDHEN and CDR2 SYDVKM. Trimming cost V 1 base and J 6 bases, with 6 bases left between them. The CDR3 contains 13 residues. CDR3 nucleotides: TGTGCCAGCAGTTTATCAGGCCCCGGGGAGCTGTTTTTT. It yields the protein CASSLSGPGELFF.

The chain uses TRBV18 and TRBJ2-3; D uncertain. The CDR3 is 13 amino acids. Germline-derived CDR1 and CDR2 are KGHSH and LQKENI. V was shortened by 3 bases and J by 6 bases, with 10 bases between the two germline ends. CDR3 residues: CASSPLPFDTQYF. The DNA of the CDR3 is TGTGCCAGCTCACCTCTTCCTTTTGATACGCAGTATTTT.

This clonotype was found many times. This chain uses TRBV12-3 or TRBV12-4 with TRBJ2-1, with 7 nucleotides matching TRBD2. This CDR3 is built from 14 residues. The V segment lost 3 bases and the J segment 7 bases; nucleotides outside the gene matches: 6. CDR3: CASSFSGILNEQFF. As DNA, the CDR3 is TGTGCCAGCAGTTTCAGCGGGATTTTAAATGAGCAGTTCTTC.

This chain uses TRBV12-3 or TRBV12-4 with TRBJ1-3, with 8 bases that match TRBD1. J was trimmed by 8 bases and V by 6 bases; bases with no gene match: 9. The CDR3 loop spans 14 amino acids. CDR3 region: CASSPGTGWDTIYF. The CDR3 nucleotides are TGTGCCAGCAGCCCAGGGACAGGCTGGGACACCATATATTTT.

The rearrangement joins TRBV2 to TRBJ2-3; the match to TRBD2 covers 9 bases. The germline CDR1 and CDR2 sequences are SNHLY and FYNNEI. This CDR3 region has 15 residues. Trimming cost V 6 bases and J 2 bases; bases outside gene matches: 6. Written as DNA, the CDR3 is TGTGCCAGCAGGAGCCTAGCGGGGCCCACAGATACGCAGTATTTT. Amino acids: CASRSLAGPTDTQYF. Full variable domain (rest looked up from reference TRBV2 and TRBJ2-3): EPEVTQTPSHQVTQMGQEVILRCVPISNHLYFYWYRQILGQKVEFLVSFYNNEISEKSEIFDDQFSVERPDGSNFTLKIRSTKLEDSAMYFCASRSLAGPTDTQYFGPGTRLTVL.